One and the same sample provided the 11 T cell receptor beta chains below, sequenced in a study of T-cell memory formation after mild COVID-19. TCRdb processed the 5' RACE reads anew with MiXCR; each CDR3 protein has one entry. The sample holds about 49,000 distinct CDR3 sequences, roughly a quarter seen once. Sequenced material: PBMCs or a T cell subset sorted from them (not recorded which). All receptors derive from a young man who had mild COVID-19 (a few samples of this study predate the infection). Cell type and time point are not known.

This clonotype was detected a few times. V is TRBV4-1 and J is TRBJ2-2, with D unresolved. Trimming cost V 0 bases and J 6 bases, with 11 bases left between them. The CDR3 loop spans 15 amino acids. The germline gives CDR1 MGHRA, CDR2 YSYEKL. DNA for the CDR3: TGCGCCAGCAGCCAAGATGATTTCGGAGCCGGGGAGCTGTTTTTT. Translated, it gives CASSQDDFGAGELFF.

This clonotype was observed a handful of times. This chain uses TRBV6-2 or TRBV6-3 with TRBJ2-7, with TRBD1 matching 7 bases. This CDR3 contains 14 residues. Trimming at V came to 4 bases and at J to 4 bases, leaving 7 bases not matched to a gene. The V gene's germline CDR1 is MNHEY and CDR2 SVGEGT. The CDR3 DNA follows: TGTGCCAGCAGTTTAGGGACAGTAGCTTACGAGCAGTACGTC. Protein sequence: CASSLGTVAYEQYV.

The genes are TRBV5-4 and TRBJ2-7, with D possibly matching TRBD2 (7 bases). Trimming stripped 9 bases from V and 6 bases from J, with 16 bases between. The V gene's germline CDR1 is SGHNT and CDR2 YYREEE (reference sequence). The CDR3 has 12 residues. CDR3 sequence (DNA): TGTGCCACCTCCAGCGGGACACGCGAGCAGTACTTC. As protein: CATSSGTREQYF.

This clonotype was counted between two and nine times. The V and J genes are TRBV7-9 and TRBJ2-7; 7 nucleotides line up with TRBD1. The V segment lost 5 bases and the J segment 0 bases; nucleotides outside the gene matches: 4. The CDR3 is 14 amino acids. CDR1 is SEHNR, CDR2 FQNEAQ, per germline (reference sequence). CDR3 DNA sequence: TGTGCCAGCAGCCTCCGGGACAGCTCCTACGAGCAGTACTTC. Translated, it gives CASSLRDSSYEQYF.

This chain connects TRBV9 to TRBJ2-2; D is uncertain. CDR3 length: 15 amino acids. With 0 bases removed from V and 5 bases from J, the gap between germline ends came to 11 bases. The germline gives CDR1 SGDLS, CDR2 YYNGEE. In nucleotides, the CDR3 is TGTGCCAGCAGCGTAGAGGAGCTCTGGACCGGGGAGCTGTTTTTT. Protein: CASSVEELWTGELFF. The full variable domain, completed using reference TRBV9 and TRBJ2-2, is DSGVTQTPKHLITATGQRVTLRCSPRSGDLSVYWYQQSLDQGLQFLIQYYNGEERAKGNILERFSAQQFPDLHSELNLSSLELGDSALYFCASSVEELWTGELFFGEGSRLTVL.

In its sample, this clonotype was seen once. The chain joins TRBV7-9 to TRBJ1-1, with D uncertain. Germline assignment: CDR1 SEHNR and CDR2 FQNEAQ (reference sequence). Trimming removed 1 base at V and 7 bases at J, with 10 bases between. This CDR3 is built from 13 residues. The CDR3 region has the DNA TGTGCCAGCAGCTTAGGGGCCAAGGGTGAAGCTTTCTTT. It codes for CASSLGAKGEAFF.

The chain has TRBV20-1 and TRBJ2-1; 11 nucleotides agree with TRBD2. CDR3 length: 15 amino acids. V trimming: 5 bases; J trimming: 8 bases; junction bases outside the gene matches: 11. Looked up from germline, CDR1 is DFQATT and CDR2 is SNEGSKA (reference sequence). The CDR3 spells CSALEGTSGQYEQFF. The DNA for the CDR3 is TGCAGTGCTTTAGAGGGGACTAGCGGCCAATATGAGCAGTTCTTC.

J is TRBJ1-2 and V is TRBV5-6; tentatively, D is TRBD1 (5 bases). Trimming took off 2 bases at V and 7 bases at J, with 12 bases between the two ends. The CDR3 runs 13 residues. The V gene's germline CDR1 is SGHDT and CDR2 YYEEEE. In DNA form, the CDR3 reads TGTGCCAGCAGCTTTCGGCAGGGCCGTGGCTACACCTTC. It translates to CASSFRQGRGYTF.

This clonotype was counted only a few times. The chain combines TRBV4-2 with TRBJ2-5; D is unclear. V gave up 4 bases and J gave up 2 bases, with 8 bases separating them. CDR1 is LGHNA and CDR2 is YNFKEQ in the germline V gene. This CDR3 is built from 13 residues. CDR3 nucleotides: TGTGCCAGCAGCCCCCTAGAGCAAGAGACCCAGTACTTC. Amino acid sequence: CASSPLEQETQYF.

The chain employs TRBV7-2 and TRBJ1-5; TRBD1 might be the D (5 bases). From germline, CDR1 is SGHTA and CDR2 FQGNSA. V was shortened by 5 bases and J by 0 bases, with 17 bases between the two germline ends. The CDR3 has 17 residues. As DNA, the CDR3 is TGTGCCAGCAGCCGACTGGACACGGACTATAGCAATCAGCCCCAGCATTTT. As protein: CASSRLDTDYSNQPQHF. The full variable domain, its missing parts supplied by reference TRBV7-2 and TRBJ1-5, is GAGVSQSPSNKVTEKGKDVELRCDPISGHTALYWYRQSLGQGLEFLIYFQGNSAPDKSGLPSDRFSAERTGGSVSTLTIQRTQQEDSAVYLCASSRLDTDYSNQPQHFGDGTRLSIL.

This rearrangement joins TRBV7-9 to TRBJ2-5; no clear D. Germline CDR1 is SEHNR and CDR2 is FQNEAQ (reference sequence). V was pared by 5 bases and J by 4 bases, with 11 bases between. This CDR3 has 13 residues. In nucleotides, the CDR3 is TGTGCCAGCAGCATCTGGTCTGGAGAGACCCAGTACTTC. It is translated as CASSIWSGETQYF.